This TCR beta chain derives from a study of cytomegalovirus exposure and HLA in healthy donors. Study-wide results and limits: Later analysis found that TCR beta chains associated with HLA were more clonally expanded than other, equally common chains. For most TCR beta V segments, an earlier analysis put the productive rate at about 87% or about 30% of the time.

With respect to this clone: Its matching antigen is unknown.

The PCR made use of 60 Vbeta and 13 Jbeta primers. The data were produced by immunoSEQ multiplex PCR, yet TCRdb's version contains in-frame clones alone and is incomplete. The sample table includes some 200,000 clones. Trimming cost V 2 bases and J 1 base; bases outside gene matches: 4. The CDR3 loop spans 15 amino acids. Germline V gene data show CDR1 as LNHDA and CDR2 as SQIVND (reference sequence). Donors had nominal health at sampling but likely had unrecorded immune exposures. The V and J genes are TRBV19 and TRBJ2-7, with 8 nucleotides matching TRBD2. This TCR derives from a girl aged 2 to 10 in good health and CMV-seropositive. What was sequenced was PBMCs. The CDR3 DNA sequence: TGTGCCAGTAGTATACAGAGCGGGAGATCCTACGAGCAGTACTTC. Its protein product is CASSIQSGRSYEQYF.